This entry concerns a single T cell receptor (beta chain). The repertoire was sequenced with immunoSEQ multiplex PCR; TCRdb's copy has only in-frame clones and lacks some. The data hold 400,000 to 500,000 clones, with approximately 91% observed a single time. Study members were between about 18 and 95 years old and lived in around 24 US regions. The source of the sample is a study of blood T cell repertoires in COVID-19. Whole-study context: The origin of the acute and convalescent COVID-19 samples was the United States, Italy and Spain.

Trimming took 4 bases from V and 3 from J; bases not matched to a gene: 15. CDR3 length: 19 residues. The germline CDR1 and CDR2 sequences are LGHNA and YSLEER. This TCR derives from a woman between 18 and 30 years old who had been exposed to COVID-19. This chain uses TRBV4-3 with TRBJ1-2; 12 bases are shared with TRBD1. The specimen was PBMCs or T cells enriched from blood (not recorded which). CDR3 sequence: CASSRSPGQGALGHYGYTF. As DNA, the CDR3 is TGCGCCAGCAGCCGGTCGCCGGGACAGGGGGCTTTAGGTCACTATGGCTACACCTTC.